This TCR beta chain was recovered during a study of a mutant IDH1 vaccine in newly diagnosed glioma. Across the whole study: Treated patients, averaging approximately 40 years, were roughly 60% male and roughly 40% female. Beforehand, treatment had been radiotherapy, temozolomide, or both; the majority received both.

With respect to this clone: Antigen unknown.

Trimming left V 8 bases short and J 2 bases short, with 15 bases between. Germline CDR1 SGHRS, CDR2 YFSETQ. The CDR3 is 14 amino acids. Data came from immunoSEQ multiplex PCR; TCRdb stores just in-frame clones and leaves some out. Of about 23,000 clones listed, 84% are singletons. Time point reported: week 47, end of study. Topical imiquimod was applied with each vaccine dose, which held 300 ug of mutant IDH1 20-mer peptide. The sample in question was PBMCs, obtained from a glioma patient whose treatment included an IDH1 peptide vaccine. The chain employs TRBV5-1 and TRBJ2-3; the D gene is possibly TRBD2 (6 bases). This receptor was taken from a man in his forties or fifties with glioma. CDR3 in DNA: TGCGCCAGTTGCCGGGACTCAAACACAGATACGCAGTATTTT. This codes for CASCRDSNTDTQYF.